This T cell receptor beta chain derives from a study of Graves' ophthalmopathy and Graves' hyperthyroidism (dated by TCRdb to about 2018). With respect to the entire study: Peripheral blood samples were taken at the time of initial diagnosis, before any treatment was given. TCR beta repertoire signatures were used to distinguish Graves' ophthalmopathy from Graves' hyperthyroidism and to predict progression to ophthalmopathy. In total, 135 blood samples were TCR-sequenced: 43 ophthalmopathy, roughly 77 hyperthyroidism and some 17 hyperthyroidism-to-ophthalmopathy patients. A discovery set of 100 patients (approximately 42 ophthalmopathy, 55 to 65 stable hyperthyroidism) was enrolled to explore V-J signatures distinguishing ophthalmopathy from hyperthyroidism. An independent validation cohort comprised 18 hyperthyroidism patients and about 16 patients who later progressed from hyperthyroidism to ophthalmopathy. In more than five hyperthyroidism patients, the T-cell repertoires found in thyroid tissue were compared with those found in blood. Once sampling was done, hyperthyroidism patients were given methimazole at a starting dose of 30 mg daily, while ophthalmopathy patients were given high-dose intravenous methylprednisolone. The 75 to 100 discovery patients were randomly split 7:3 into training and test sets. Broader findings and caveats from the paper: Most expanded thyroid clonotypes with a frequency above 0.001 also appeared in blood, which suggests that blood repertoires may reflect the immune response in the thyroid. In validation, the model predicted ophthalmopathy progression with about 71% sensitivity and around 72% specificity; some 13 predicted patients were CT-confirmed with GO in a median of about 7.1 months. The 13-signature model separated ophthalmopathy from stable hyperthyroidism with around 90% sensitivity and 81.08% specificity in cross-validation, and 80%/75% in the test set. No statistical method was used to predetermine the sample size, and group allocation was not hidden from the investigators.

Hyperthyroidism was defined as stable when no progression to ophthalmopathy occurred within 18 months of follow-up. Patients with hyperthyroidism were aged 18 to 65 years, had been newly diagnosed, and had a disease duration of less than 2 months. Anyone with other autoimmune diseases, uncontrolled infections, pregnancy or lactation was excluded from the study. Clinical symptoms, serum thyroxine, TRAb, thyroid ultrasound and orbital computed tomography formed the basis of the diagnosis. Ficoll-Paque density gradient centrifugation was used to isolate PBMCs from under 11 ml of fresh peripheral blood. Total RNA was extracted with Trizol reagent and quality-checked on an Agilent 2100 Bioanalyzer. For repertoire sequencing, TCR beta CDR3 regions were amplified from RNA transcripts. The first round was an RT-PCR using HTBI primers with the Qiagen OneStep RT-PCR kit, and this first round was followed by a second-round multiplex PCR, then size selection and purification. The libraries underwent paired-end sequencing with 100 bp reads on an Illumina HiSeq2000. Per the authors' processing: Reads were processed with SOAPnuke, discarding reads with adapters, uncalled bases, mean Phred below 15, or no exact constant-primer or identifier match. High-quality paired reads were merged with COPE v1.2.5. Each unique nucleotide sequence was defined as a clonotype, and clonotypes were aligned to IMGT TRB V, D and J references with MiTCR v1.1. Only V-J combinations with frequency above 0.0001 were analysed, covering approximately 99% of repertoires. For each V-J combination, a TCR clonal expansion and chaos score was defined as F50 clonal expansion divided by the chaos observed in the TCRdist matrix. Welch's t-statistics and random forest were used to narrow the features down to more than 10 V-J combinations, which were then fed into a naive Bayes classifier. The Morisita-Horn index was used to measure how similar the thyroid and blood repertoires were. TCRdb passed the public sequencing reads through fastp at Q25 and MiXCR, retaining productive beta sequences. Every CDR3 protein is listed once, alongside the most common genes and DNA of its rows. TCRdb's processing, not the authors' own work, is the source of the V and J calls. In this sample the table shows hundreds of thousands of distinct CDR3 sequences, around 21% of which occur a single time. The ten most abundant clones make up 3% of the sample.

This clonotype was seen repeatedly, ten times or more. Its antigen is not yet known. The record has no base qualities; no much larger clone is one base away. Specimen: peripheral blood. The source of this sequence is a woman aged 18 to 35 with stable Graves' hyperthyroidism. Donor details come from another sample of the same person, matched by shared clones.

The CDR3 protein: CASSLAVPTLREQYF. The DNA reads TGCGCCAGCAGCTTGGCGGTACCAACACTACGGGAGCAGTACTTC. The chain is made from TRBV5-1 and TRBJ2-7, with the identity of the D gene unclear. Relative to germline, V is 0 bases shorter and J is 7 bases shorter, with 17 bases between their ends. CDR1 is given as SGHRS and CDR2 as YFSETQ, both from the germline V gene. The CDR3 spans 15 residues, from the cysteine through the phenylalanine. Just CDR3 DNA is preserved here, 45 bases in frame from base 1.